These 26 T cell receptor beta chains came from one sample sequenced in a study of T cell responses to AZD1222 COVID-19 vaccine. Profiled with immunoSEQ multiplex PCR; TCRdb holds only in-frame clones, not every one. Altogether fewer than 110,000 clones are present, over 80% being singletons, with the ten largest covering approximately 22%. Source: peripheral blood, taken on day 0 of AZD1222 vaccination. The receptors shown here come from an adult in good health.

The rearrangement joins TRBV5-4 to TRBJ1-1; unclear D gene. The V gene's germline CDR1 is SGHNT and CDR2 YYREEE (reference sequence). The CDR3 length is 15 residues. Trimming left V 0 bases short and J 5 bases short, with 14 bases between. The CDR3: CASSLGGGGQTEAFF. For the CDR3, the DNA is TGTGCCAGCAGCTTGGGGGGAGGAGGGCAAACTGAAGCTTTCTTT.

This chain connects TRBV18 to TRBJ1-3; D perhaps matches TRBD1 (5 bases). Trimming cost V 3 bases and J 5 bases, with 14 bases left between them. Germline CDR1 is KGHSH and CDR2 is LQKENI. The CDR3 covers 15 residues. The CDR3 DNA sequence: TGTGCCAGCTCACCTCGGGACGGGGGAAGAAACACCATATATTTT. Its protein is CASSPRDGGRNTIYF.

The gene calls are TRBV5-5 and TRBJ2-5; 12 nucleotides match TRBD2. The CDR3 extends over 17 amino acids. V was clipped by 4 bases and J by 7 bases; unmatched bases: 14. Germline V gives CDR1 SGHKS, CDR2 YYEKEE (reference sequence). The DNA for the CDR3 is TGTGCCAGCAGCAACCTCTTACTAGCGGGGGGACCCGGGACCCAGTACTTC. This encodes CASSNLLLAGGPGTQYF.

The CDR3 nucleotides read TGCGCCAGCAGCTTGGAGACTAGCGGGAACTACGAGCAGTACTTC. Translating it yields CASSLETSGNYEQYF. The rearrangement links TRBV5-1 to TRBJ2-7, with 11 bases fitting TRBD2. Germline CDR1 is SGHRS and CDR2 is YFSETQ. The trim removed 0 bases at V and 3 bases at J, leaving 2 bases unmatched. CDR3 length: 15 amino acids.

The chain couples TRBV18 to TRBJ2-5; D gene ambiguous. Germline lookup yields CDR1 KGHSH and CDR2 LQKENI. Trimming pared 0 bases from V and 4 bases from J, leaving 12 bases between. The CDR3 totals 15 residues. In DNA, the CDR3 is TGTGCCAGCTCACCACCGGGGTGGGAAGGAGAGACCCAGTACTTC. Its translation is CASSPPGWEGETQYF.

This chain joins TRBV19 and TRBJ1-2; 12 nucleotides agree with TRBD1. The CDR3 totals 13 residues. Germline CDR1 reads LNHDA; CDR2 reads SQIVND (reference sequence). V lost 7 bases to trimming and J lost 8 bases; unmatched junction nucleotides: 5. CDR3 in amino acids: CASIPGQGAGYTF. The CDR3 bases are TGTGCCAGTATTCCGGGACAGGGGGCCGGCTACACCTTC.

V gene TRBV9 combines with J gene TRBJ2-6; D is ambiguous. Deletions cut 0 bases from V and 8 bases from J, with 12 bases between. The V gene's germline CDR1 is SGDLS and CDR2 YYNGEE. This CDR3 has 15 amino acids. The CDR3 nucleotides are TGTGCCAGCAGCGTAGAACTTCCTGGAACCAACGTCCTGACTTTC. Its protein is CASSVELPGTNVLTF.

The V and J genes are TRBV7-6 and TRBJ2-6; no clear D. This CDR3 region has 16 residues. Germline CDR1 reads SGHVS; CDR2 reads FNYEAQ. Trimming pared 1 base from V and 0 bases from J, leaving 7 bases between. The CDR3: CASSLERISGANVLTF. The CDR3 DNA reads TGTGCCAGCAGCTTAGAACGGATCTCTGGGGCCAACGTCCTGACTTTC.

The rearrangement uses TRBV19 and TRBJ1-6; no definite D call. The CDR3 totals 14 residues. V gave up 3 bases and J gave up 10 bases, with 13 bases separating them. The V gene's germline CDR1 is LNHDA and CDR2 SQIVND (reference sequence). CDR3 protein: CASSMSWDGSPLHF. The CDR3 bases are TGTGCCAGTAGTATGTCCTGGGATGGGTCACCCCTCCACTTT.

Here the CDR3 reads CASSPWEQATINYGYTF. CDR3 DNA sequence: TGTGCCAGCAGTCCTTGGGAACAGGCAACCATTAACTATGGCTACACCTTC. This chain uses TRBV27 with TRBJ1-2; D might be TRBD1 (5 bases). The CDR3 is made up of 17 amino acids. The germline V and J ends were trimmed by 5 bases and 1 base, with 20 bases remaining between them. Per the germline V gene, CDR1 is MNHEY and CDR2 is SMNVEV (reference sequence).

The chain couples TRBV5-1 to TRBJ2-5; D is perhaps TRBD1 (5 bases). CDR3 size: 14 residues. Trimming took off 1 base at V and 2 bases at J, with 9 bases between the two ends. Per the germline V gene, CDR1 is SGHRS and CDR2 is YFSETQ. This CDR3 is CASSLTGAQETQYF. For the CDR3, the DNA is TGCGCCAGCAGCTTGACAGGAGCTCAAGAGACCCAGTACTTC.

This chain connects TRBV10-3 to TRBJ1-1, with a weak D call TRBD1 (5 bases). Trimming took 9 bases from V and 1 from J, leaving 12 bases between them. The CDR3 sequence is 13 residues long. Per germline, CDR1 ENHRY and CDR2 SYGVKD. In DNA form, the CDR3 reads TGTGCCATGCTAGGGGAGCCGAACACTGAAGCTTTCTTT. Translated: CAMLGEPNTEAFF.

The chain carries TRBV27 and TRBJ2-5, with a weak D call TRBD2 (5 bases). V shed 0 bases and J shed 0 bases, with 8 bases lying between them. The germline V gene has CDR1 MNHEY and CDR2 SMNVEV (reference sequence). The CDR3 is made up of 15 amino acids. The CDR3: CASSLSIAYQETQYF. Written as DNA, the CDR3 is TGTGCCAGCAGTTTATCGATAGCGTACCAAGAGACCCAGTACTTC.

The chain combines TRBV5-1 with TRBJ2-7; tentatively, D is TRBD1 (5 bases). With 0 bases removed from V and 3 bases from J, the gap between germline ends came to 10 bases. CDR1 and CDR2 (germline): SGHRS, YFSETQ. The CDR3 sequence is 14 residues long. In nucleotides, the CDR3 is TGCGCCAGCAGCTTGGGACTCCAGGGCTACGAGCAGTACTTC. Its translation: CASSLGLQGYEQYF.

CDR3 nucleotides: TGTGCCAGTAGTATAGGTGGACAGGGAGCCTACGAGCAGTACTTC. Amino acids: CASSIGGQGAYEQYF. J is TRBJ2-7 and V is TRBV19, with 8 bases identical to TRBD1. Germline V gene sequence: CDR1 LNHDA, CDR2 SQIVND (reference sequence). The junction had 4 bases not matched to a gene; V was cut back by 1 base and J by 2 bases. This CDR3 is built from 15 residues.

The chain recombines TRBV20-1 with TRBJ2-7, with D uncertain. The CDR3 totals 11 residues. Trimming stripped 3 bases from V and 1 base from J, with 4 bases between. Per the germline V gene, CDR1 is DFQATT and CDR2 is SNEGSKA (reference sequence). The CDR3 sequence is CSARPSYEQYF. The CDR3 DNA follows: TGCAGTGCTAGGCCTTCCTACGAGCAGTACTTC.

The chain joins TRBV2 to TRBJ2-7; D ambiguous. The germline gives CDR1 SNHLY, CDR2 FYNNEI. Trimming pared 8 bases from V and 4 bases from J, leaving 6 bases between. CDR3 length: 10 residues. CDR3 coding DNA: TGTGCCAGCGGCCTATACGAGCAGTACTTC. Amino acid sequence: CASGLYEQYF.

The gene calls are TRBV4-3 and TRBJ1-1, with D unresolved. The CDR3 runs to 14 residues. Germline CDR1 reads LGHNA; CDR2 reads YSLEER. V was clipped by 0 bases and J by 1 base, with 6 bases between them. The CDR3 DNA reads TGCGCCAGCAGCCAAGATTGGAGGAACACTGAAGCTTTCTTT. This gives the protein CASSQDWRNTEAFF.

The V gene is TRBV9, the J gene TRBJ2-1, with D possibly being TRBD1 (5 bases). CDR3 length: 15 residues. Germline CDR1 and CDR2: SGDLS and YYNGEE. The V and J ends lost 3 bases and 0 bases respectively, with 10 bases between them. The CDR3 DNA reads TGTGCCAGCAGCGGATTAGGGGACTCCTACAATGAGCAGTTCTTC. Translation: CASSGLGDSYNEQFF.

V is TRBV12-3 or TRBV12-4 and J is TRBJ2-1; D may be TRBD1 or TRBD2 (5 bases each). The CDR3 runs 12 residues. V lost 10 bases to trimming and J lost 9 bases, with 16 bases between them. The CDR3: CATHLGVSEQFF. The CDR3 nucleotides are TGTGCCACCCACCTGGGGGTTAGTGAGCAGTTCTTC.

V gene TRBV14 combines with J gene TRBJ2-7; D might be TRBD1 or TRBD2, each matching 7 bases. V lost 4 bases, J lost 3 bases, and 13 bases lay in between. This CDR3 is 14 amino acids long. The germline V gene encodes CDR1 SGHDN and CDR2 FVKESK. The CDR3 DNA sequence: TGTGCCAGCAGCCCCAGGGGGGGGGTCTACGAGCAGTACTTC. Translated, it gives CASSPRGGVYEQYF. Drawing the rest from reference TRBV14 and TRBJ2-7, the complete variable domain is EAGVTQFPSHSVIEKGQTVTLRCDPISGHDNLYWYRRVMGKEIKFLLHFVKESKQDESGMPNNRFLAERTGGTYSTLKVQPAELEDSGVYFCASSPRGGVYEQYFGPGTRLTVT.

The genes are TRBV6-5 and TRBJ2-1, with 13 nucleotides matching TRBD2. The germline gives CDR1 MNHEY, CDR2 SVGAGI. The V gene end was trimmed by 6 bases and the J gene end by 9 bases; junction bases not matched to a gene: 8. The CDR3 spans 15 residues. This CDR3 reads CASSPGTSGTREQFF. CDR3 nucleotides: TGTGCCAGCAGCCCCGGGACTAGCGGGACCCGTGAGCAGTTCTTC.

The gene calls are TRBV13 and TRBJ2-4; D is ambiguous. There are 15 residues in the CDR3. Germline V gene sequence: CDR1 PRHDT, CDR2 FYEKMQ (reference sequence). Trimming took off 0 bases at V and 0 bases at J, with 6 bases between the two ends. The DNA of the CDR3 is TGTGCCAGCAGCTTAGGGGTCATAGCCAAAAACATTCAGTACTTC. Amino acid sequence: CASSLGVIAKNIQYF.

CDR3: CASTRQLNTEAFF. The CDR3 nucleotides read TGTGCCAGCACTCGACAGCTGAACACTGAAGCTTTCTTT. The chain couples TRBV5-8 to TRBJ1-1, with a possible D match to TRBD1 (5 bases). The CDR3 has 13 amino acids. In germline, CDR1 is SGHTS, CDR2 YDEGEE. V lost 6 bases and J 0 bases, leaving 9 bases between the germline ends.

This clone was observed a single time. The CDR3 DNA reads TGTGCCAGCAGCTTAATGGGACAGGGGGGCAATGAGCAGTTCTTC. Translating it yields CASSLMGQGGNEQFF. The chain is built from TRBV7-3 and TRBJ2-1, with 11 bases identical to TRBD1. This CDR3 comprises 15 residues. V lost 1 base, J lost 6 bases, and 2 bases stayed unmatched. CDR1 is SGHTA, CDR2 FQGTGA, per germline. Complete variable domain (other parts from reference TRBV7-3 and TRBJ2-1): GAGVSQTPSNKVTEKGKYVELRCDPISGHTALYWYRQSLGQGPEFLIYFQGTGAADDSGLPNDRFFAVRPEGSVSTLKIQRTERGDSAVYLCASSLMGQGGNEQFFGPGTRLTVL.

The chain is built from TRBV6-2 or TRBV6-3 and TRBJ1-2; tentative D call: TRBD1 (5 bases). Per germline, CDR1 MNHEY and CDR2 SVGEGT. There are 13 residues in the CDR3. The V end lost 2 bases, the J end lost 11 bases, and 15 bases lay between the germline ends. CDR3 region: CASSYLVDSLYTF. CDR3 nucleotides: TGTGCCAGCAGTTACCTTGTCGACAGCCTTTACACCTTC.